This T cell receptor (beta chain) was recorded in a study of cytomegalovirus exposure and HLA in healthy donors. Study-level findings and limits: Most of the TCR beta V segments (in an earlier analysis) were productive either about 87% or about 30% of the time. Despite most TCR sequences being rare, some public TCRs occurred in many donors.

As concerns this clone: The antigen is unknown.

This PCR relied on a set of 60 Vbeta primers and 13 Jbeta primers. Sequencing used immunoSEQ multiplex PCR; TCRdb keeps in-frame clones, though not all of them. This repertoire includes 140,000 or so clones. The CDR3 runs 18 residues. CDR1 and CDR2 from the germline V gene are SGHRS and YFSETQ. V lost 2 bases and J lost 4; bases outside the gene matches: 11. The source of this sequence is a male donor in good health and CMV-seronegative. The sample consisted of PBMCs. The gene calls are TRBV5-1 and TRBJ2-1, with 11 bases aligning to TRBD2. CDR3: CASSLYREGLAEYNEQFF. In DNA, the CDR3 is TGCGCCAGCAGCTTATACAGGGAGGGACTAGCGGAATACAATGAGCAGTTCTTC.